The next 23 T cell receptor beta chains were all read from a single sample in a study of regulatory T cells in long-lasting Graves disease. Researchers made TCR beta libraries by using iRepertoire HTBI primers and running Arm-PCR on CDR3 regions. In TCRdb, the multiplex PCR reads were re-called with MiXCR into one record per CDR3 protein. Of roughly 250,000 distinct CDR3 sequences in the sample, about 18% were seen once. The sample's time point: newly diagnosed GD, antithyroid drugs for less than 3 months. Isolated PBMC RNA provided the starting material for the TCR library. The same specimen was also included in a second study, on T cells in Graves' hyperthyroidism and ophthalmopathy.

This material consisted of peripheral blood mononuclear cells (PBMCs), taken at new diagnosis, from a patient treated with antithyroid drugs. The source of these receptors is a woman aged 30 to 39 with Graves disease.

This clonotype was seen only once. It differs at one base from a far larger clone, so likely a read error. The chain has TRBV5-5 and TRBJ1-1, with D uncertain. Germline assignment: CDR1 SGHKS and CDR2 YYEKEE (reference sequence). This CDR3 contains 13 residues. Trimming stripped 2 bases from V and 10 bases from J, with 15 bases between. The CDR3 DNA reads TGTGCCAGCAGCTTAGGCACCCGCGGAGGAGCTTTCTTT. Translating gives CASSLGTRGGAFF.

A word on this clonotype: This may come from a read error, since a much larger clone is one base off. The V and J genes are TRBV6-2 or TRBV6-3 and TRBJ1-1; 11 positions agree with TRBD1. V lost 0 bases, J lost 3 bases, and 6 bases stayed unmatched. The CDR3 totals 17 residues. Germline-derived CDR1 and CDR2 are MNHEY and SVGEGT. CDR3 residues: CASSYSGQGDWDTEAFF. CDR3 nucleotide sequence: TGTGCCAGCAGTTACTCGGGACAGGGGGATTGGGACACTGAAGCTTTCTTT.

This clonotype was counted many times. The chain employs TRBV12-5 and TRBJ1-2; perhaps TRBD1 as D (6 bases). V dropped 6 bases and J dropped 8 bases, with 22 bases sitting between them. Germline V lookup: CDR1 LGHNT, CDR2 FRNRAP. This CDR3 has 15 amino acids. The DNA for the CDR3 is TGTGCTAGTGGCCTGCCGAACCAGGGGAAGGGAGGCTACACCTTC. Encoded protein: CASGLPNQGKGGYTF.

At least ten counts were recorded for this clonotype. V gene TRBV20-1 combines with J gene TRBJ1-6; perhaps TRBD1 as D (6 bases). This CDR3 has 14 residues. Looked up from germline, CDR1 is DFQATT and CDR2 is SNEGSKA (reference sequence). Trimming removed 2 bases at V and 9 bases at J, with 14 bases between. The CDR3 bases are TGCAGTGCTAGAATACAGGGACCGGGTTCACCCCTCCACTTT. Amino acids: CSARIQGPGSPLHF.

About this clonotype: Because the CDR3 is missing its conserved closing phenylalanine or tryptophan, this is likely a read error. This sequence joins TRBV29-1 and TRBJ1-1; D possibly corresponds to TRBD1 (6 bases). Trimming stripped 7 bases from V and 7 bases from J, with 19 bases between. There are 13 residues in the CDR3. Germline-derived CDR1 and CDR2 are SQVTM and ANQGSEA. Here the CDR3 reads CSGNPGTRHEAFS. The DNA of the CDR3 is TGCAGCGGAAACCCCGGGACAAGGCATGAAGCTTTCTCT.

The V and J genes are TRBV11-1 and TRBJ1-1, with D maybe TRBD1 (6 bases). In germline, CDR1 is SGHAT, CDR2 FQDESV (reference sequence). V lost 5 bases to trimming and J lost 12 bases, with 16 bases between them. The CDR3 loop spans 12 amino acids. The CDR3 protein is CASSKAGAETFF. The CDR3 DNA is TGTGCCAGCAGCAAGGCAGGGGCGGAGACTTTCTTT.

This clonotype was counted ten times or more. This chain uses TRBV9 with TRBJ2-7; D is uncertain. CDR1 and CDR2 from the germline V gene are SGDLS and YYNGEE. V was shortened by 6 bases and J by 5 bases, with 18 bases between the two germline ends. The CDR3 runs to 14 residues. The CDR3 DNA follows: TGTGCCAGCACCGAACAGACCTCTTGCGACGAGCAGTACTTC. It encodes CASTEQTSCDEQYF. The entire variable domain, with the rest obtained from reference TRBV9 and TRBJ2-7, is as follows: DSGVTQTPKHLITATGQRVTLRCSPRSGDLSVYWYQQSLDQGLQFLIQYYNGEERAKGNILERFSAQQFPDLHSELNLSSLELGDSALYFCASTEQTSCDEQYFGPGTRLTVT.

This clonotype was recorded many times. V and J are TRBV6-5 and TRBJ2-3; TRBD2 agrees at 7 bases. V gave up 0 bases and J gave up 1 base; unmatched junction bases: 7. The CDR3 totals 17 residues. The germline V gene has CDR1 MNHEY and CDR2 SVGAGI. This CDR3 reads CASSYSSKRGRTDTQYF. Here the CDR3 DNA reads TGTGCCAGCAGTTACTCATCGAAGCGGGGACGCACAGATACGCAGTATTTT.

This clonotype was recorded at least ten times. The gene calls are TRBV7-2 and TRBJ2-2; 10 positions agree with TRBD1. Trimming cost V 2 bases and J 7 bases; bases outside gene matches: 4. CDR1 and CDR2 (germline): SGHTA, FQGNSA. The length of the CDR3 is 15 residues. The CDR3: CASSLLDRGVGELFF. CDR3 in DNA: TGTGCCAGCAGCTTACTGGACAGGGGGGTCGGGGAGCTGTTTTTT.

This clonotype was found many times. The chain employs TRBV5-5 and TRBJ2-7; TRBD2 is a possible D gene (6 bases). Germline CDR1 and CDR2: SGHKS and YYEKEE (reference sequence). CDR3 length equals 14 residues. V was trimmed by 0 bases and J by 6 bases, leaving 13 bases between them. The chain's CDR3 is CASSLAGTPLEQYF. CDR3 nucleotides: TGTGCCAGCAGCTTGGCCGGGACTCCCCTCGAGCAGTACTTC.

The genes are TRBV4-1 and TRBJ2-1, with TRBD1 as a possible D gene (6 bases). The CDR3 has 13 residues. Germline values: CDR1 MGHRA, CDR2 YSYEKL. Trimming took 1 base from V and 10 from J, leaving 11 bases between them. The CDR3 reads CASSQVGQREQFF. The CDR3 region has the DNA TGCGCCAGCAGCCAAGTAGGACAGCGGGAGCAGTTCTTC.

This rearrangement joins TRBV6-9 to TRBJ2-2; 11 bases match TRBD1. Germline CDR1 is MNHGY and CDR2 is SVAAGI. CDR3 length: 15 residues. The J segment lost 5 bases and the V segment lost 4 bases, leaving 3 bases of the junction unmatched. CDR3 region: CASSSGTGGTGELFF. The CDR3 DNA follows: TGTGCCAGCAGTTCCGGGACAGGGGGGACCGGGGAGCTGTTTTTT.

The V call is TRBV19, the J call TRBJ1-5; 8 bases are shared with TRBD1. The germline CDR1 and CDR2 sequences are LNHDA and SQIVND (reference sequence). The V segment lost 4 bases and the J segment 6 bases; nucleotides outside the gene matches: 8. The CDR3 has 15 residues. In DNA form, the CDR3 reads TGTGCCAGTAGTAATCAAGGACAGGGTGGTCAGCCCCAGCATTTT. Amino acid sequence: CASSNQGQGGQPQHF.

Many counts were recorded for this clonotype. The CDR3 DNA reads as TGTGCCAGCAGCCCCAAGGGGGGACAAGAGACCCAGTACTTC. Amino acid sequence: CASSPKGGQETQYF. The chain recombines TRBV5-4 with TRBJ2-5; D possibly matches TRBD1 or TRBD2 (6 bases each). Germline CDR1 SGHNT, CDR2 YYREEE (reference sequence). This CDR3 has 14 amino acids. Trimming pared 4 bases from V and 2 bases from J, leaving 12 bases between.

This clonotype was recorded many times. V usage is TRBV6-1 and J usage is TRBJ1-2, with D possibly matching TRBD1 (5 bases). Germline CDR1 and CDR2: MNHNS and SASEGT. Deletions cut 6 bases from V and 2 bases from J, with 22 bases between. This CDR3 has 17 residues. The CDR3 here is CASRPWGSGHANYGYTF. The CDR3 coding sequence is TGTGCCAGCAGACCCTGGGGCTCCGGACATGCGAACTATGGCTACACCTTC.

On this clonotype itself: This may arise from a read error, as a much more abundant clone is one base away. The CDR3 spells CAGSLSRVQYF. As DNA, the CDR3 is TGTGCCGGCAGCCTTTCGAGGGTCCAGTACTTC. The gene calls are TRBV11-2 and TRBJ2-5; weak D call: TRBD2 (5 bases). Germline V lookup: CDR1 SGHAT, CDR2 FQNNGV. The CDR3 contains 11 residues.

The gene calls are TRBV30 and TRBJ2-7, with a possible D match to TRBD1 (6 bases). The CDR3 length is 14 residues. V was clipped by 2 bases and J by 2 bases, with 13 bases between them. CDR1 is GTSNPN and CDR2 is SVGIG in the germline V gene (reference sequence). The CDR3 region is CAWSLRTVPYEQYF. Here the CDR3 DNA reads TGTGCCTGGAGTCTCCGGACAGTCCCCTACGAGCAGTACTTC.

This clonotype was counted many times. This chain links TRBV20-1 with TRBJ2-1; 11 bases fit TRBD2. Trimming removed 1 base from V and 2 bases from J; junction bases left unmatched: 16. This CDR3 is built from 20 residues. Germline V gives CDR1 DFQATT, CDR2 SNEGSKA (reference sequence). Written as DNA, the CDR3 is TGCAGTGCTAGAGGTGCCCATGGAACTAGCGGGGGATCTACCTACAATGAGCAGTTCTTC. This codes for CSARGAHGTSGGSTYNEQFF.

The V and J genes are TRBV2 and TRBJ1-2; D unclear. The CDR3 contains 12 residues. The V gene's germline CDR1 is SNHLY and CDR2 FYNNEI. V was trimmed by 8 bases and J by 6 bases, leaving 13 bases between them. CDR3 nucleotides: TGTGCCAGCGTAACCCAGGTGGATGGCTACACCTTC. This translates into CASVTQVDGYTF.

This chain connects TRBV11-2 to TRBJ1-2; D is unclear. The germline V gene has CDR1 SGHAT and CDR2 FQNNGV. The germline V and J ends were trimmed by 6 bases and 4 bases, with 15 bases remaining between them. The CDR3 covers 14 residues. CDR3 in DNA: TGTGCCAGCAGGTCTGCGACCGGAGCCTATGGCTACACCTTC. This encodes CASRSATGAYGYTF. The whole variable domain, remainder taken from reference TRBV11-2 and TRBJ1-2, is EAGVAQSPRYKIIEKRQSVAFWCNPISGHATLYWYQQILGQGPKLLIQFQNNGVVDDSQLPKDRFSAERLKGVDSTLKIQPAKLEDSAVYLCASRSATGAYGYTFGSGTRLTVV.

This clonotype appeared a few times. The genes are TRBV5-1 and TRBJ1-5, with a weak D call TRBD1 (5 bases). With 1 base removed from V and 2 bases from J, the gap between germline ends came to 10 bases. The CDR3 loop spans 15 amino acids. Germline V CDR1 and CDR2: SGHRS, YFSETQ. The CDR3 coding sequence is TGCGCCAGCAGCTTGAGACAGAAGGGCAATCAGCCCCAGCATTTT. Amino acid sequence: CASSLRQKGNQPQHF.

This clonotype was recorded a few times. One end of the junction is discordant with germline, which a read error may explain. The V call is TRBV19, the J call TRBJ2-1; the D is unclear. Germline values: CDR1 LNHDA, CDR2 SQIVND (reference sequence). The CDR3 covers 13 residues. CDR3 bases: TGTGCCAGTAGTCGAGTGGGAACAGCTGAGCAATTCTTC. Protein: CASSRVGTAEQFF.

About this clonotype itself: A much larger clonotype is one base distant, so this may be a read error. The chain employs TRBV6-1 and TRBJ1-4, with 9 bases identical to TRBD1. The CDR3 totals 18 residues. Germline CDR1 is MNHNS and CDR2 is SASEGT. CDR3 DNA sequence: TGTACCAGCACAGGGGGCAGGAACAGTGGTGCAACTAATGAAAAACTGTTTTTT. Protein: CTSTGGRNSGATNEKLFF.